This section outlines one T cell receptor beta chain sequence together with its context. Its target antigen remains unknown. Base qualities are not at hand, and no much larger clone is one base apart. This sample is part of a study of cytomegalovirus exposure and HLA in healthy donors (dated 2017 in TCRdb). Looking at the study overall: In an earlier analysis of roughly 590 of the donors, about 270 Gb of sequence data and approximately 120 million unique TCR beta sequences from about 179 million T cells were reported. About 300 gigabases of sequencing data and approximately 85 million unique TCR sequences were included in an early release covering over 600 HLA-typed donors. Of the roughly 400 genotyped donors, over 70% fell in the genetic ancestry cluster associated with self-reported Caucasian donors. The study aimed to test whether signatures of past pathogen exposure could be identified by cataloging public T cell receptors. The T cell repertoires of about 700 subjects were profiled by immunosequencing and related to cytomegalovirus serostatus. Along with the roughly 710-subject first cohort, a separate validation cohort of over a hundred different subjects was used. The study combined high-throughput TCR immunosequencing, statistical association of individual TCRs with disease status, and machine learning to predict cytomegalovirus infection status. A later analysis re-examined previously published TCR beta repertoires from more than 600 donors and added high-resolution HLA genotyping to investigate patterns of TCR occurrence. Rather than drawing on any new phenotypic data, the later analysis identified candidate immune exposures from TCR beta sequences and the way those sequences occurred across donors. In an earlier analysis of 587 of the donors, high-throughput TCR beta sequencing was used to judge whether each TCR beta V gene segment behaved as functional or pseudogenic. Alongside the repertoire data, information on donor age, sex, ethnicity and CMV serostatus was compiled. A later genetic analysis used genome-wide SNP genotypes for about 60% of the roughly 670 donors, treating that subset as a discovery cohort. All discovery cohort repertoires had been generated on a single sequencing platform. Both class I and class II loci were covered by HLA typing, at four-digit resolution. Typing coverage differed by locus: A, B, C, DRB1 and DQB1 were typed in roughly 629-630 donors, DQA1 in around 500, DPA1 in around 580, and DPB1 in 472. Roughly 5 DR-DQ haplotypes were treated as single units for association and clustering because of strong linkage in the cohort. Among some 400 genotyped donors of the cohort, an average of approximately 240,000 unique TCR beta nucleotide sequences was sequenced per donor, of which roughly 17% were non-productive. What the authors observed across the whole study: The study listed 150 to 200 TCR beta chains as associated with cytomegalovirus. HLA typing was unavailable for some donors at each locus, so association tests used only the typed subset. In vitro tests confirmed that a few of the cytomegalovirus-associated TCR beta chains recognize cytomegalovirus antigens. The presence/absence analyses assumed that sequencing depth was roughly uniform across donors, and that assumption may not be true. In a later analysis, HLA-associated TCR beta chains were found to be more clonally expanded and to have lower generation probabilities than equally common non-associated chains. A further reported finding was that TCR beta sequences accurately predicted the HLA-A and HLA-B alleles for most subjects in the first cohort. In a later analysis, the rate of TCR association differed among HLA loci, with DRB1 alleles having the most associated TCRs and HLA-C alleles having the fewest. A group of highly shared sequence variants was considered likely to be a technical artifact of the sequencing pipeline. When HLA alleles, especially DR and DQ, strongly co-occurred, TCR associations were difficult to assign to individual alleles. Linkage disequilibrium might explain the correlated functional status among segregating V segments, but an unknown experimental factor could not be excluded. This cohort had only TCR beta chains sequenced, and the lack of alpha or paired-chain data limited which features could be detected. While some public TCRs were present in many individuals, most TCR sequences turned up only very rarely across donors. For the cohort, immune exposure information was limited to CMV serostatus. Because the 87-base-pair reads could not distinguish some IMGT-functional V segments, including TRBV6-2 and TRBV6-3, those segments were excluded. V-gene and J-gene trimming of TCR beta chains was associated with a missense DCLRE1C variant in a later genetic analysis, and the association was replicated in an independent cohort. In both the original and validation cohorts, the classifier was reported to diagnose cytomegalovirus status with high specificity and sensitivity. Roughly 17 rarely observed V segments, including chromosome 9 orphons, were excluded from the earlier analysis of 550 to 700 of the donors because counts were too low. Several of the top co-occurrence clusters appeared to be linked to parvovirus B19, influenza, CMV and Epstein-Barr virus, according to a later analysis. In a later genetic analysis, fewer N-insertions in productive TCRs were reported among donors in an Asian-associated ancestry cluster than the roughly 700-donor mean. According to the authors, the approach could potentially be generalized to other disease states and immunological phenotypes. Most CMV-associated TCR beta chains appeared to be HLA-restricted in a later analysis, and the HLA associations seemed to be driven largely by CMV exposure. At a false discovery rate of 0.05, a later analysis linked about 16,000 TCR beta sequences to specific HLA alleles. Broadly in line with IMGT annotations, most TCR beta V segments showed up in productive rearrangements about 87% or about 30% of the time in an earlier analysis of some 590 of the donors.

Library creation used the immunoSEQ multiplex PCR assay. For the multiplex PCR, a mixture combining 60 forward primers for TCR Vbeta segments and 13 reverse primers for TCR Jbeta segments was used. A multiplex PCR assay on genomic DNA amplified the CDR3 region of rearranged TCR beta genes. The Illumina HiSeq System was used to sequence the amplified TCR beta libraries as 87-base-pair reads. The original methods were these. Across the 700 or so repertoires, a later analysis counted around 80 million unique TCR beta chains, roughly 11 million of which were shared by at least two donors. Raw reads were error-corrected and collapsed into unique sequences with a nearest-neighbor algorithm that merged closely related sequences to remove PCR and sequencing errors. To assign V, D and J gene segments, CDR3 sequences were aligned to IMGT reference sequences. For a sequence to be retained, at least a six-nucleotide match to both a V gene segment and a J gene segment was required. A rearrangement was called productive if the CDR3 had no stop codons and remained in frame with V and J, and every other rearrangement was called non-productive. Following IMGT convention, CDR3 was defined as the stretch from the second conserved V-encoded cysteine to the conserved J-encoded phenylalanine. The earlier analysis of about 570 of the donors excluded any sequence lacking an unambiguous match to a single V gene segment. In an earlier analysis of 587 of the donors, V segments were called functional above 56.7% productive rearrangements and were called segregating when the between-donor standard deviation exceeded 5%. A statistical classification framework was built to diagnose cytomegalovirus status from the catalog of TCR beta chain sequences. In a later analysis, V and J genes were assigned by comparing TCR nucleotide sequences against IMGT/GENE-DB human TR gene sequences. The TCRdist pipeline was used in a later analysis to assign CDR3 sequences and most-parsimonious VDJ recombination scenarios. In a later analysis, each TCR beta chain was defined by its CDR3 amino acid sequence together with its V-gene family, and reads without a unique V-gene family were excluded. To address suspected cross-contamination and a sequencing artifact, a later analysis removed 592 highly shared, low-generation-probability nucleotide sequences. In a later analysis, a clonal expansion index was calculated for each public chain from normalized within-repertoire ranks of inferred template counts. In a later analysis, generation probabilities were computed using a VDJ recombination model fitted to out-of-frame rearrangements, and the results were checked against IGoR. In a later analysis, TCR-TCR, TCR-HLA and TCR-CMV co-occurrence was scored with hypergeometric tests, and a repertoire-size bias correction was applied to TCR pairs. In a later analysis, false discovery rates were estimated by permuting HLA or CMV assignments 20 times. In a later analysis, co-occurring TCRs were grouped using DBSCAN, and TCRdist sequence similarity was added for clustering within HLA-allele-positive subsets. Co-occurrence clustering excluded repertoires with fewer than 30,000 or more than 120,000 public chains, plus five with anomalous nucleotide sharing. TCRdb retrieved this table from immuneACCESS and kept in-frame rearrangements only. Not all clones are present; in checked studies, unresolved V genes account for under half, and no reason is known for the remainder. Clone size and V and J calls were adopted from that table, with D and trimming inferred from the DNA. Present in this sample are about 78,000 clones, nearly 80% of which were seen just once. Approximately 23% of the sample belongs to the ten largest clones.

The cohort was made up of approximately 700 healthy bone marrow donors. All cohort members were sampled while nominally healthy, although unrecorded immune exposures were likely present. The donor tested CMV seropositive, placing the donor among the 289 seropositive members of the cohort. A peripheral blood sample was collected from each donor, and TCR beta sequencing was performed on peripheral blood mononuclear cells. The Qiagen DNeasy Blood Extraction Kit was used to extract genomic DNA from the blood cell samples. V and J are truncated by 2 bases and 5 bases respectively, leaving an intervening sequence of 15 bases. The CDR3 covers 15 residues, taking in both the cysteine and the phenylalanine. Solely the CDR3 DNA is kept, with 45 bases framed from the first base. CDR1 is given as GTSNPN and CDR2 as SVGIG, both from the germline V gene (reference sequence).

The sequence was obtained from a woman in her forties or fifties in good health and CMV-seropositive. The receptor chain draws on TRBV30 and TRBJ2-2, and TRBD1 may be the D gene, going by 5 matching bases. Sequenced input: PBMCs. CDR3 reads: CAWSRSAGRTGELFF. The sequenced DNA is TGTGCCTGGAGTAGGTCGGCAGGGCGGACCGGGGAGCTGTTTTTT.